The sequence of this T cell receptor (beta chain) was determined in a study of T cell responses to AZD1222 COVID-19 vaccine. V was pared by 5 bases and J by 2 bases, with 3 bases of the junction left unmatched. The V gene's germline CDR1 is MDHEN and CDR2 SYDVKM. The CDR3 covers 14 residues. Clones were read by immunoSEQ multiplex PCR, and TCRdb kept only the in-frame ones, dropping some. This sample has about 150,000 clones, with less than 95% found just once. The material sequenced was peripheral blood, taken on day 0 of AZD1222 vaccination. This TCR derives from an adult in good health. The chain couples TRBV28 to TRBJ2-7; TRBD1 matches 10 bases. In nucleotides, the CDR3 is TGTGCCAGCAGTAAGACAGGGGGCCCCTACGAGCAGTACTTC. It specifies CASSKTGGPYEQYF. Supplemented by reference TRBV28 and TRBJ2-7, the full variable domain reads DVKVTQSSRYLVKRTGEKVFLECVQDMDHENMFWYRQDPGLGLRLIYFSYDVKMKEKGDIPEGYSVSREKKERFSLILESASTNQTSMYLCASSKTGGPYEQYFGPGTRLTVT.